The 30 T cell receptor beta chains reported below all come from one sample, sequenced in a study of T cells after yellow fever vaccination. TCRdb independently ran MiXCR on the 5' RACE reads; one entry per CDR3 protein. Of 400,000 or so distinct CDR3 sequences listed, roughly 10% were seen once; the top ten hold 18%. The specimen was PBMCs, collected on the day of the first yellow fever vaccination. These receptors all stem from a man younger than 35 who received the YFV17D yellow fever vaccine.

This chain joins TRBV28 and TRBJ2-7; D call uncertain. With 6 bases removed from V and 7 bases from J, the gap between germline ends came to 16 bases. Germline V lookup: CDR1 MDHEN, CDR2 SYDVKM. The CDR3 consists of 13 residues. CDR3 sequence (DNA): TGTGCCAGCAGCTCAGGTCATCTACGGGAGCAGTACGTC. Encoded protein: CASSSGHLREQYV.

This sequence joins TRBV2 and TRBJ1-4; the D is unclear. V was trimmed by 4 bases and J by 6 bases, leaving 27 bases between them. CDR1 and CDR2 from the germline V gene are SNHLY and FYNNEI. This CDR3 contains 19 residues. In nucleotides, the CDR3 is TGTGCCAGCAGTGGTACTACCGGGTTTTACGGCGGGGATGATGAAAAACTGTTTTTT. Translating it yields CASSGTTGFYGGDDEKLFF.

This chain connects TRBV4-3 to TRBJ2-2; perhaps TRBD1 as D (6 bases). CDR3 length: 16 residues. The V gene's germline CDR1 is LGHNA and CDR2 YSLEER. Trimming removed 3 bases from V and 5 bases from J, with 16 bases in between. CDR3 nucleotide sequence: TGCGCCAGCAGCCAGGGTACAGGGCTTAGGACCGGGGAGCTGTTTTTT. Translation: CASSQGTGLRTGELFF.

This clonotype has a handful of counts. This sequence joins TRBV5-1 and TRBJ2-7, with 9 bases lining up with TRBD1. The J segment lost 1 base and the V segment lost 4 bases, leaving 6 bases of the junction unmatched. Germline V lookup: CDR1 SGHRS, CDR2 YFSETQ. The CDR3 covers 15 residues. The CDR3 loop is CASSRGTGRSYEQYF. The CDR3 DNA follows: TGCGCCAGCAGCCGTGGGACAGGGCGTTCCTACGAGCAGTACTTC.

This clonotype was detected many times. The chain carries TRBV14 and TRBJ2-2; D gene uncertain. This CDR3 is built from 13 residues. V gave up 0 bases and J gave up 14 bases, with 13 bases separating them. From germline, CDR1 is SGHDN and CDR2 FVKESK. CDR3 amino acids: CASSQDRTGRLFF. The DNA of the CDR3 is TGTGCCAGCAGCCAAGATCGGACCGGGCGCCTGTTTTTT.

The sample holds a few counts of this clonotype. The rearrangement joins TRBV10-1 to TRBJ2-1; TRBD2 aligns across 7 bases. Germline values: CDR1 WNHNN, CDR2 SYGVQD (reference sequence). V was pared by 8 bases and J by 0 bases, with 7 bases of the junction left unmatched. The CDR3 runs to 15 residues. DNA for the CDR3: TGCGCCAGCGCCAGCGGGGCGAGCTCCTACAATGAGCAGTTCTTC. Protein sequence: CASASGASSYNEQFF.

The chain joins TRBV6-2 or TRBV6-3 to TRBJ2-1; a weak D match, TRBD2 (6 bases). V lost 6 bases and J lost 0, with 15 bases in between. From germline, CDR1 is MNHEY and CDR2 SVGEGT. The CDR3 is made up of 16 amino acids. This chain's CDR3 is CASSPAAGSSYNEQFF. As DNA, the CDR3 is TGTGCCAGCAGCCCGGCGGCGGGGAGCTCCTACAATGAGCAGTTCTTC.

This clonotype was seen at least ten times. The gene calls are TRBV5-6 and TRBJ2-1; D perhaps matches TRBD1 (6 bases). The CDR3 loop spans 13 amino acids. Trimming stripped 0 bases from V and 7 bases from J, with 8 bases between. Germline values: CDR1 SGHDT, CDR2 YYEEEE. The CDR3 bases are TGTGCCAGCAGCTTGGACAGGGTGAATGAGCAGTTCTTC. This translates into CASSLDRVNEQFF.

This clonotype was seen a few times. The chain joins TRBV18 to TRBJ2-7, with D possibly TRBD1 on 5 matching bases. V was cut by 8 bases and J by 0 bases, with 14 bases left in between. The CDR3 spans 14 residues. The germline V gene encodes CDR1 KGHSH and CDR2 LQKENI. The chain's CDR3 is CASRRTPSSYEQYV. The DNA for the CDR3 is TGTGCCAGCCGTCGGACACCTAGCTCCTACGAGCAGTACGTC.

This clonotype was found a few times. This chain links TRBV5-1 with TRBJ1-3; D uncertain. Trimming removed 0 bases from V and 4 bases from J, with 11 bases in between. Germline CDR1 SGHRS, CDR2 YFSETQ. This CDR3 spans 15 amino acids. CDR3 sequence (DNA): TGCGCCAGCAGCTTGGGGGATCTGAGCGGAAACACCATATATTTT. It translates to CASSLGDLSGNTIYF. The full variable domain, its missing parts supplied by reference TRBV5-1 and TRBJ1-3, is KAGVTQTPRYLIKTRGQQVTLSCSPISGHRSVSWYQQTPGQGLQFLFEYFSETQRNKGNFPGRFSGRQFSNSRSEMNVSTLELGDSALYLCASSLGDLSGNTIYFGEGSWLTVV.

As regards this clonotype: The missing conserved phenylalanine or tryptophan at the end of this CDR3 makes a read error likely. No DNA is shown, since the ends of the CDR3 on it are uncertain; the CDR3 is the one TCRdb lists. The CDR3 here is CASSLERTGLRLVV. The chain uses TRBV7-9 and TRBJ2-1; the table's D call TRBD1 went unverified against the DNA. The CDR3 comprises 14 residues, both ends counted. Germline values: CDR1 SEHNR, CDR2 FQNEAQ (reference sequence).

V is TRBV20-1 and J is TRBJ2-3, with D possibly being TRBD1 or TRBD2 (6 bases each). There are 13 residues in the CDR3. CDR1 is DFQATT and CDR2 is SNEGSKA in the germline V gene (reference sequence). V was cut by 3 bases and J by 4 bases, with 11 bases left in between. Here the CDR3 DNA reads TGCAGTGCTAGCCCGGGGGCCCCAGATACGCAGTATTTT. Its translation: CSASPGAPDTQYF.

In DNA, the CDR3 is TGTGCCACCAGCAGTACAGGCTCCTACGAGCAGTACTTC. It codes for CATSSTGSYEQYF. The chain recombines TRBV15 with TRBJ2-7, with D tentatively TRBD1 (5 bases). V lost 3 bases and J lost 0, with 6 bases in between. This CDR3 contains 13 residues. Germline assignment: CDR1 LNHNV and CDR2 YYDKDF (reference sequence).

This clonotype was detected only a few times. CDR3 DNA: TGTGCCACCAGTGACCGGACAGAAAACATTCAGTACTTC. Amino acids: CATSDRTENIQYF. The V call is TRBV24-1, the J call TRBJ2-4; perhaps TRBD1 as D (6 bases). The V end lost 4 bases, the J end lost 5 bases, and 8 bases lay between the germline ends. The CDR3 contains 13 residues. Germline CDR1 and CDR2: KGHDR and SFDVKD.

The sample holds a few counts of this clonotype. For the CDR3, the DNA is TGCGCCAGCAGCTATCAGGGGGCCCCCTACGAGCAGTACTTC. Its protein is CASSYQGAPYEQYF. The chain links TRBV5-1 to TRBJ2-7; 8 bases are a match to TRBD1. J gave up 2 bases and V 3 bases, and 4 bases lay outside the gene matches. Germline-derived CDR1 and CDR2 are SGHRS and YFSETQ. The CDR3 is 14 residues long. The full variable domain, rest sourced from reference TRBV5-1 and TRBJ2-7, is KAGVTQTPRYLIKTRGQQVTLSCSPISGHRSVSWYQQTPGQGLQFLFEYFSETQRNKGNFPGRFSGRQFSNSRSEMNVSTLELGDSALYLCASSYQGAPYEQYFGPGTRLTVT.

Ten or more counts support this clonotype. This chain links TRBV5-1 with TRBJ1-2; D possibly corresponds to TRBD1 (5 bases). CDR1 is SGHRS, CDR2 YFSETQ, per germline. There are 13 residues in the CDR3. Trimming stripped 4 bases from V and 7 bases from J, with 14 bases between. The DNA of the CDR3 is TGCGCCAGCAGCCCACCCGGGGCGGGTGGCTACACCTTC. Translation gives CASSPPGAGGYTF. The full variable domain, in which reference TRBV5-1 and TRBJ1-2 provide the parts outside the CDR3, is KAGVTQTPRYLIKTRGQQVTLSCSPISGHRSVSWYQQTPGQGLQFLFEYFSETQRNKGNFPGRFSGRQFSNSRSEMNVSTLELGDSALYLCASSPPGAGGYTFGSGTRLTVV.

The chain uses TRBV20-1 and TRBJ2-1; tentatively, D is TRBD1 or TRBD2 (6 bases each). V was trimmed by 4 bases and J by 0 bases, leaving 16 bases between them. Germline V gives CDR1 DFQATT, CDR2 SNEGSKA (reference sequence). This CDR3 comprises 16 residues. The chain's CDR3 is CSATPTGAPSYNEQFF. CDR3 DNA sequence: TGCAGTGCTACCCCTACGGGGGCCCCCTCCTACAATGAGCAGTTCTTC.

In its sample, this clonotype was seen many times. The CDR3 loop is CASSDLQGPRTGELFF. As DNA, the CDR3 is TGTGCCAGCAGTGATCTACAGGGCCCTAGGACCGGGGAGCTGTTTTTT. The chain couples TRBV25-1 to TRBJ2-2, with D tentatively TRBD1 (6 bases). This CDR3 is 16 amino acids long. The germline V gene has CDR1 MGHDK and CDR2 SYGVNS. Between the trimmed V and J ends, which lost 3 bases and 5 bases, there was a span of 16 bases.

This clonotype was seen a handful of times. The CDR3 nucleotides are TGCGCCAGCAGCCAACCGGGACAGAGAACCTCTGGAAACACCATATATTTT. Amino acid sequence: CASSQPGQRTSGNTIYF. This chain joins TRBV4-1 and TRBJ1-3; 7 bases map to TRBD1. The CDR3 runs to 17 residues. Trimming removed 2 bases from V and 0 bases from J; junction bases left unmatched: 7. Germline loops: CDR1 MGHRA, CDR2 YSYEKL.

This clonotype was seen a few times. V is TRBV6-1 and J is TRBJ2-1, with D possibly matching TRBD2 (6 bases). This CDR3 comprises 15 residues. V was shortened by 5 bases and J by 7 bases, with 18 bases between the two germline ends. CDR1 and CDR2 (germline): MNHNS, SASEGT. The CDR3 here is CASSPILGGRNEQFF. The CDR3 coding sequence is TGTGCCAGCAGTCCCATCTTGGGGGGAAGGAATGAGCAGTTCTTC.

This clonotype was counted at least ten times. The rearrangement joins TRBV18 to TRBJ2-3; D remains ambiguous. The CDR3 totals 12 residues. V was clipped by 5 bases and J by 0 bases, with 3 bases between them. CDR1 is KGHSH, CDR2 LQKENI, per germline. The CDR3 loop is CASSTSTDTQYF. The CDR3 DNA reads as TGTGCCAGCTCAACTAGCACAGATACGCAGTATTTT.

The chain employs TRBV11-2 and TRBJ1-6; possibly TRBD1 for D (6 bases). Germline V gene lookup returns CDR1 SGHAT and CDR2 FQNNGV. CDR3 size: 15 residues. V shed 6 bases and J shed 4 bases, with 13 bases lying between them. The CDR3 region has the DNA TGTGCCAGCAGTGGGGGCGTACCGTATAATTCACCCCTCCACTTT. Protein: CASSGGVPYNSPLHF.

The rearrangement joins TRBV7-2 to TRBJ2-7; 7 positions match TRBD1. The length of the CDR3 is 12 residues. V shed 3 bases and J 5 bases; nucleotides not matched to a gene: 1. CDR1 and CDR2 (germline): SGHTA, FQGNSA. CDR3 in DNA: TGTGCCAGCAGCTTCAGGGGGAACGAGCAGTACTTC. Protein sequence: CASSFRGNEQYF. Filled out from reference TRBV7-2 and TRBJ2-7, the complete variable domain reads GAGVSQSPSNKVTEKGKDVELRCDPISGHTALYWYRQSLGQGLEFLIYFQGNSAPDKSGLPSDRFSAERTGGSVSTLTIQRTQQEDSAVYLCASSFRGNEQYFGPGTRLTVT.

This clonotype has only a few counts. The CDR3 protein is CSAGGTGRTEAFF. Written as DNA, the CDR3 is TGCAGTGCTGGCGGGACAGGGCGAACTGAAGCTTTCTTT. The chain links TRBV20-1 to TRBJ1-1; the match to TRBD1 covers 9 bases. Germline trimming cut 5 bases from V and 5 bases from J; bases unmatched to any gene: 6. CDR1 and CDR2 from the germline V gene are DFQATT and SNEGSKA (reference sequence). The CDR3 totals 13 residues.

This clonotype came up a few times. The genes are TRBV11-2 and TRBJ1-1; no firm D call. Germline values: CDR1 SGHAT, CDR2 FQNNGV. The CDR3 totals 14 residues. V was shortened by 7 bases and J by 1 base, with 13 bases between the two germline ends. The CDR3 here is CASTRWGSNTEAFF. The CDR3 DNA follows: TGTGCCAGCACGCGCTGGGGTTCGAACACTGAAGCTTTCTTT.

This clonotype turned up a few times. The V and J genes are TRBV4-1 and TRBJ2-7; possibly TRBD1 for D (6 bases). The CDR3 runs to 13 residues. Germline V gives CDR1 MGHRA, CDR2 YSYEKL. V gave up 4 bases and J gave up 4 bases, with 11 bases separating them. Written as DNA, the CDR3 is TGCGCCAGCAGCCCGGACAGTGCATACGAGCAGTACGTC. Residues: CASSPDSAYEQYV.

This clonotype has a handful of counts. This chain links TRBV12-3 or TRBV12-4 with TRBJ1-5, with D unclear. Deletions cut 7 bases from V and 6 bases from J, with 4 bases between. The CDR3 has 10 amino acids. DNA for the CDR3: TGTGCCAGCACGCCTCAGCCCCAGCATTTT. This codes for CASTPQPQHF.

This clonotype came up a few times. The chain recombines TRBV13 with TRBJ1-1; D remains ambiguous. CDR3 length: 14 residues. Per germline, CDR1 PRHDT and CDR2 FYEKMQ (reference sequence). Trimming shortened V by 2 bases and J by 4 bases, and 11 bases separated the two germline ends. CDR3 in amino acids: CASSLIGAGTEAFF. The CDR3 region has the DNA TGTGCCAGCAGCTTAATAGGAGCGGGCACTGAAGCTTTCTTT.

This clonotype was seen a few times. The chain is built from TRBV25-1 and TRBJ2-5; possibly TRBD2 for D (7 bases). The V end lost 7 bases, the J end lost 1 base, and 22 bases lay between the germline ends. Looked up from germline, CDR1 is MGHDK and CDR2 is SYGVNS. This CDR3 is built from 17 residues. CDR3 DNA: TGTGCCAGCAAAGGGGGGGGGTTTGAAAACCTCCAAGAGACCCAGTACTTC. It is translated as CASKGGGFENLQETQYF.

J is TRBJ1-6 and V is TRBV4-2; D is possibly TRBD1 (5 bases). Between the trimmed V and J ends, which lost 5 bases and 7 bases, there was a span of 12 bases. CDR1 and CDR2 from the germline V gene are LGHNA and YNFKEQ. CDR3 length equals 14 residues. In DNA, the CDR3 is TGTGCCAGCAGCAGGGACGGGGACAATTCACCCCTCCACTTT. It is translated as CASSRDGDNSPLHF.